The next 18 T cell receptor beta chains were all read from a single sample in a study of cytomegalovirus exposure and HLA in healthy donors (dated by TCRdb to about 2017). Library preparation was by the immunoSEQ multiplex PCR assay. For the multiplex PCR, a mixture combining 60 forward primers for TCR Vbeta segments and 13 reverse primers for TCR Jbeta segments was used. The clones in this table, taken by TCRdb from immuneACCESS, are in-frame only. Not every clone is retained; where verified, under half of the shortfall comes from an unresolved V gene, and the cause of the rest is unknown. The sample contains roughly 140,000 clones, 68% of them found a single time. The ten biggest clones cover about 4.5% of the sample. The sample taken for sequencing was PBMCs. These receptors were taken from a man aged 55 to 70 in good health and CMV-seronegative.

This clone has just one count. The genes are TRBV4-1 and TRBJ2-1; D possibly corresponds to TRBD2 (6 bases). Trimming removed 4 bases from V and 9 bases from J, with 16 bases in between. The CDR3 contains 14 residues. CDR1 and CDR2 from the germline V gene are MGHRA and YSYEKL. The CDR3 region has the DNA TGCGCCAGCAGCCTGGACCGGGACTCCGGTGAGCAGTTCTTC. It codes for CASSLDRDSGEQFF.

J is TRBJ2-1 and V is TRBV6-5; 13 positions match TRBD2. Losses at the gene ends were 2 bases for V and 5 bases for J; bases not matched to a gene: 3. CDR1 and CDR2 (germline): MNHEY, SVGAGI. CDR3 length: 16 amino acids. CDR3 nucleotide sequence: TGTGCCAGCAGTTACGCTGGACTAGCGGGAGACAATGAGCAGTTCTTC. Its translation: CASSYAGLAGDNEQFF.

This clone has just a few counts. The chain has TRBV7-2 and TRBJ2-7; D is ambiguous. Germline assignment: CDR1 SGHTA and CDR2 FQGNSA. This CDR3 is 14 amino acids long. V lost 1 base and J lost 5, with 12 bases in between. The CDR3, as DNA: TGTGCCAGCAGCTTAGTCCCGGAGTGGAACGAGCAGTACTTC. It is translated as CASSLVPEWNEQYF.

This clone was counted only a few times. The chain combines TRBV29-1 with TRBJ1-1; D is undetermined. The length of the CDR3 is 11 residues. CDR1 SQVTM and CDR2 ANQGSEA come from the germline V gene. Deletions cut 5 bases from V and 6 bases from J, with 10 bases between. As DNA, the CDR3 is TGCAGCGTTATAGAGGTTCCTGAAGCTTTCTTT. It codes for CSVIEVPEAFF.

This clone has more than one count but fewer than ten. The chain is built from TRBV6-5 and TRBJ1-5; D is perhaps TRBD1 (6 bases). The germline gives CDR1 MNHEY, CDR2 SVGAGI. The CDR3 is made up of 15 amino acids. V lost 2 bases and J 6 bases, leaving 14 bases between the germline ends. The CDR3 loop reads CASSYRMGAGQPQHF. CDR3 in DNA: TGTGCCAGCAGTTACCGTATGGGGGCAGGTCAGCCCCAGCATTTT.

V usage is TRBV18 and J usage is TRBJ2-5, with unresolved D. V gave up 3 bases and J gave up 2 bases, with 10 bases separating them. The CDR3 is made up of 14 amino acids. The germline V gene has CDR1 KGHSH and CDR2 LQKENI. This CDR3 reads CASSPGRVQETQYF. CDR3 coding DNA: TGTGCCAGCTCACCGGGCCGTGTGCAAGAGACCCAGTACTTC. Variable domain in full (rest from reference TRBV18 and TRBJ2-5): NAGVMQNPRHLVRRRGQEARLRCSPMKGHSHVYWYRQLPEEGLKFMVYLQKENIIDESGMPKERFSAEFPKEGPSILRIQQVVRGDSAAYFCASSPGRVQETQYFGPGTRLLVL.

The CDR3 region is CASSEGSGRAVTDTQYF. The CDR3 nucleotides are TGTGCCAGCAGTGAGGGTAGCGGGAGGGCCGTTACAGATACGCAGTATTTT. The V gene is TRBV2, the J gene TRBJ2-3, with 11 bases matching TRBD2. The CDR3 loop spans 17 amino acids. With V trimmed by 3 bases and J by 3 bases, 8 bases remained unmatched. Germline CDR1 reads SNHLY; CDR2 reads FYNNEI.

Here the CDR3 reads CASSGAGNQPQHF. The CDR3 nucleotides read TGTGCCAGCAGTGGGGCGGGCAATCAGCCCCAGCATTTT. The V and J genes are TRBV7-9 and TRBJ1-5, with a possible D match to TRBD1 (5 bases). Germline V gene lookup returns CDR1 SEHNR and CDR2 FQNEAQ (reference sequence). The V end lost 6 bases, the J end lost 2 bases, and 8 bases lay between the germline ends. This CDR3 is built from 13 residues.

CDR3 sequence: CASSLAGIMNTEAFF. The CDR3 DNA is TGTGCCAGCAGCTTGGCCGGTATCATGAACACTGAAGCTTTCTTT. The chain combines TRBV5-8 with TRBJ1-1; no definite D call. Germline CDR1 and CDR2: SGHTS and YDEGEE. Between the trimmed V and J ends, which lost 0 bases and 0 bases, there was a span of 9 bases. This CDR3 has 15 amino acids.

This sequence joins TRBV7-9 and TRBJ2-7; 7 bases match TRBD1. With 1 base clipped from V and 5 bases from J, the junction kept 5 bases outside the gene matches. Germline V gene data show CDR1 as SEHNR and CDR2 as FQNEAQ (reference sequence). The CDR3 covers 14 residues. For the CDR3, the DNA is TGTGCCAGCAGCTTAGGAGGGACAGCCGACGAGCAGTACTTC. Residues: CASSLGGTADEQYF.

This clone has just a few counts. V usage is TRBV29-1 and J usage is TRBJ1-1, with D possibly TRBD1 on 5 matching bases. There are 13 residues in the CDR3. Germline CDR1 is SQVTM and CDR2 is ANQGSEA. Trimming shortened V by 4 bases and J by 1 base, and 10 bases separated the two germline ends. The DNA of the CDR3 is TGCAGCGTTGCAACCCAGGGGAACACTGAAGCTTTCTTT. The encoded protein is CSVATQGNTEAFF.

The chain has TRBV15 and TRBJ2-3; TRBD1 aligns across 9 bases. The CDR3 sequence is 17 residues long. CDR1 and CDR2 from the germline V gene are LNHNV and YYDKDF (reference sequence). Trimming cost V 5 bases and J 0 bases; bases outside gene matches: 9. CDR3 nucleotides: TGTGCCACCAGCCGACCCCGGACAGGGGTTAGCACAGATACGCAGTATTTT. Translating it yields CATSRPRTGVSTDTQYF.

The chain is built from TRBV28 and TRBJ2-7, with D possibly TRBD1 on 6 matching bases. This CDR3 is 16 amino acids long. Between the trimmed V and J ends, which lost 3 bases and 0 bases, there was a span of 15 bases. Germline-derived CDR1 and CDR2 are MDHEN and SYDVKM. CDR3 bases: TGTGCCAGCAGTTTCTCTTATCGGGACAACTCCTACGAGCAGTACTTC. Translated, it gives CASSFSYRDNSYEQYF.

The CDR3 DNA follows: TGTGCCAGCAGCTTAACGTACGGGAGTACAGATACGCAGTATTTT. It specifies CASSLTYGSTDTQYF. V and J are TRBV7-3 and TRBJ2-3; D perhaps matches TRBD2 (6 bases). Germline V gene lookup returns CDR1 SGHTA and CDR2 FQGTGA. Between the trimmed V and J ends, which lost 0 bases and 3 bases, there was a span of 10 bases. This CDR3 has 15 residues.

The chain joins TRBV19 to TRBJ1-4; D gene unclear. This CDR3 spans 13 amino acids. The V gene lost 2 bases and the J gene lost 8 bases, with 9 bases spanning the gap. The germline V gene has CDR1 LNHDA and CDR2 SQIVND (reference sequence). The CDR3 sequence: CASSINGEEKLFF. The CDR3 DNA sequence: TGTGCCAGTAGTATAAATGGGGAGGAAAAACTGTTTTTT.

The chain uses TRBV5-1 and TRBJ2-7; possibly TRBD2 for D (7 bases). The CDR3 spans 15 residues. V was shortened by 0 bases and J by 0 bases, with 10 bases between the two germline ends. In germline, CDR1 is SGHRS, CDR2 YFSETQ. CDR3 bases: TGCGCCAGCAGCTTGGCGGGGGGCAGCTCCTACGAGCAGTACTTC. It specifies CASSLAGGSSYEQYF.

This clone was recorded a few times. The chain carries TRBV9 and TRBJ2-1; D not resolved. Germline CDR1 and CDR2: SGDLS and YYNGEE. V was trimmed by 0 bases and J by 9 bases, leaving 13 bases between them. The CDR3 loop spans 14 amino acids. This CDR3 reads CASSVGPSRVEQFF. In DNA form, the CDR3 reads TGTGCCAGCAGCGTAGGCCCCTCGCGTGTTGAGCAGTTCTTC. Full variable domain (rest looked up from reference TRBV9 and TRBJ2-1): DSGVTQTPKHLITATGQRVTLRCSPRSGDLSVYWYQQSLDQGLQFLIQYYNGEERAKGNILERFSAQQFPDLHSELNLSSLELGDSALYFCASSVGPSRVEQFFGPGTRLTVL.

The DNA of the CDR3 is TGTGCCAGCAGCCAAGATTTGCCCAGGGGCACTGAAGCTTTCTTT. Its translation: CASSQDLPRGTEAFF. V is TRBV14 and J is TRBJ1-1; possible D gene TRBD1, 6 bases. Germline V lookup: CDR1 SGHDN, CDR2 FVKESK. The CDR3 loop spans 15 amino acids. The V end was cut by 0 bases, the J end by 4 bases, with 12 bases between.